Listed below are T cell receptor beta chains from one sample, sequenced in a study of cytomegalovirus exposure and HLA in healthy donors. The table came from immunoSEQ multiplex PCR; TCRdb's copy has only in-frame clones and leaves some out. The sample records 150,000 to 160,000 clones, 65% to 75% being singletons. Sequenced material: PBMCs. Receptors were obtained from a man aged 25-40 years in good health and CMV-seronegative. The CDR3 runs from the conserved cysteine through the conserved F or W. The order of the fields is J gene, clone size, V gene, D gene, CDR3 protein, CDR3 DNA. D genes are given only for firm matches. Size is omitted from some rows. Given values are once, few, many or a class for expanded clones.

J gene: TRBJ1-2; clone size: few; V gene: TRBV15; D gene: TRBD1; CDR3 protein: CATSRPGTGVTHDGYTF; CDR3 DNA: TGTGCCACCAGCAGACCCGGGACAGGGGTAACTCATGATGGCTACACCTTC
J gene: TRBJ1-3; clone size: .; V gene: TRBV9; D gene: TRBD1; CDR3 protein: CASSGQGAEGNTIYF; CDR3 DNA: TGTGCCAGCAGCGGACAGGGGGCAGAGGGAAACACCATATATTTT
J gene: TRBJ1-2; clone size: .; V gene: TRBV28; D gene: TRBD1; CDR3 protein: CASSFSGTGGYGYTF; CDR3 DNA: TGTGCCAGCAGTTTCTCCGGGACAGGGGGCTATGGCTACACCTTC
J gene: TRBJ2-1; clone size: .; V gene: TRBV5-6; D gene: TRBD2; CDR3 protein: CASSLGLAGYNEQFF; CDR3 DNA: TGTGCCAGCAGCCTCGGACTAGCGGGGTACAATGAGCAGTTCTTC
J gene: TRBJ1-1; clone size: .; V gene: TRBV28; D gene: .; CDR3 protein: CASSLGGAAYNTEAFF; CDR3 DNA: TGTGCCAGCAGTTTAGGAGGGGCCGCCTACAACACTGAAGCTTTCTTT
J gene: TRBJ2-2; clone size: .; V gene: TRBV6-6; D gene: TRBD1; CDR3 protein: CATEGAERTGELFF; CDR3 DNA: TGTGCCACTGAGGGGGCGGAAAGGACCGGGGAGCTGTTTTTT
J gene: TRBJ1-6; clone size: .; V gene: TRBV15; D gene: .; CDR3 protein: CATSRDQNSPLHF; CDR3 DNA: TGTGCCACCAGCAGAGATCAGAATTCACCCCTCCACTTT
J gene: TRBJ1-1; clone size: .; V gene: TRBV4-1; D gene: .; CDR3 protein: CASSPSLGGTEAFF; CDR3 DNA: TGCGCCAGCAGCCCTTCTTTGGGGGGGACTGAAGCTTTCTTT
J gene: TRBJ1-2; clone size: .; V gene: TRBV28; D gene: TRBD1; CDR3 protein: CASSHGQGSYGYTF; CDR3 DNA: TGTGCCAGCAGCCACGGACAGGGGTCCTATGGCTACACCTTC
J gene: TRBJ1-4; clone size: .; V gene: TRBV4-2; D gene: .; CDR3 protein: CASSQEGGVAEKLFF; CDR3 DNA: TGTGCCAGCAGCCAAGAGGGCGGGGTTGCCGAAAAACTGTTTTTT
J gene: TRBJ2-7; clone size: .; V gene: TRBV7-2; D gene: .; CDR3 protein: CASSLAALPGGQYF; CDR3 DNA: TGTGCCAGCAGCTTAGCCGCCCTCCCCGGAGGGCAGTACTTC
J gene: TRBJ2-5; clone size: few; V gene: TRBV19; D gene: TRBD1; CDR3 protein: CASSIGQGKRETQYF; CDR3 DNA: TGTGCCAGTAGTATCGGACAGGGAAAGAGGGAGACCCAGTACTTC
J gene: TRBJ2-1; clone size: few; V gene: TRBV2; D gene: .; CDR3 protein: CASRSKGGSYNEQFF; CDR3 DNA: TGTGCCAGCAGGAGCAAAGGGGGCTCCTACAATGAGCAGTTCTTC
J gene: TRBJ1-2; clone size: .; V gene: TRBV6-5; D gene: TRBD1; CDR3 protein: CASSYSAGGNYGYTF; CDR3 DNA: TGTGCCAGCAGTTACTCGGCAGGGGGCAACTATGGCTACACCTTC
J gene: TRBJ2-1; clone size: .; V gene: TRBV7-9; D gene: TRBD2; CDR3 protein: CASSPGTSGMYNEQFF; CDR3 DNA: TGTGCCAGCAGCCCGGGGACTAGCGGGATGTACAATGAGCAGTTCTTC
J gene: TRBJ2-7; clone size: .; V gene: TRBV5-6; D gene: TRBD1; CDR3 protein: CASSPVGQGNYEQYF; CDR3 DNA: TGTGCCAGCAGCCCTGTAGGACAGGGGAACTACGAGCAGTACTTC
J gene: TRBJ2-1; clone size: once; V gene: TRBV7-2; D gene: TRBD2; CDR3 protein: CASRVDSGGMYNEQFF; CDR3 DNA: TGTGCCAGCAGGGTAGATAGCGGGGGGATGTACAATGAGCAGTTCTTC
J gene: TRBJ2-5; clone size: .; V gene: TRBV10-3; D gene: TRBD1; CDR3 protein: CATKDRGGETQYF; CDR3 DNA: TGTGCCACAAAGGACAGGGGAGGGGAGACCCAGTACTTC
J gene: TRBJ2-1; clone size: .; V gene: TRBV6-5; D gene: TRBD1; CDR3 protein: CASSYWQGAPNEQFF; CDR3 DNA: TGTGCCAGCAGTTACTGGCAGGGGGCCCCTAATGAGCAGTTCTTC
J gene: TRBJ1-1; clone size: .; V gene: TRBV7-6; D gene: .; CDR3 protein: CASSLANSGAFF; CDR3 DNA: TGTGCCAGCAGCTTAGCGAACAGCGGAGCTTTCTTT
J gene: TRBJ2-7; clone size: .; V gene: TRBV6-1; D gene: TRBD1; CDR3 protein: CASERGQTSEEQYF; CDR3 DNA: TGTGCCAGCGAACGGGGACAGACATCTGAGGAGCAGTACTTC
J gene: TRBJ1-1; clone size: .; V gene: TRBV5-1; D gene: TRBD1; CDR3 protein: CASSLTGVNTEAFF; CDR3 DNA: TGCGCCAGCAGCCTGACAGGGGTGAACACTGAAGCTTTCTTT
J gene: TRBJ1-2; clone size: many; V gene: TRBV5-6; D gene: .; CDR3 protein: CASSRRRGYTF; CDR3 DNA: TGTGCCAGTTCCAGAAGGCGGGGCTACACCTTC
J gene: TRBJ1-1; clone size: few; V gene: TRBV6-1; D gene: .; CDR3 protein: CASSDRGADTEAFF; CDR3 DNA: TGTGCCAGCAGTGATCGGGGGGCCGATACTGAAGCTTTCTTT
J gene: TRBJ1-1; clone size: .; V gene: TRBV18; D gene: .; CDR3 protein: CASSRGQNTEAFF; CDR3 DNA: TGTGCCAGCTCCCGCGGACAGAACACTGAAGCTTTCTTT
J gene: TRBJ1-5; clone size: .; V gene: TRBV19; D gene: .; CDR3 protein: CASSISGDNVGNQPQHF; CDR3 DNA: TGTGCCAGTAGTATATCCGGCGACAATGTCGGCAATCAGCCCCAGCATTTT
J gene: TRBJ1-1; clone size: few; V gene: TRBV28; D gene: TRBD1; CDR3 protein: CASSLGQGVEAFF; CDR3 DNA: TGTGCCAGCAGTTTAGGGCAGGGGGTTGAAGCTTTCTTT
J gene: TRBJ1-3; clone size: .; V gene: TRBV19; D gene: TRBD1; CDR3 protein: CASSKGQGSSDTIYF; CDR3 DNA: TGTGCCAGTAGTAAAGGACAGGGGAGCTCGGACACCATATATTTT
J gene: TRBJ1-5; clone size: .; V gene: TRBV14; D gene: .; CDR3 protein: CASSQGQGNQPQHF; CDR3 DNA: TGTGCCAGCAGCCAAGGACAGGGCAATCAGCCCCAGCATTTT
J gene: TRBJ1-3; clone size: .; V gene: TRBV6-5; D gene: TRBD1; CDR3 protein: CASSSQGAYGNTIYF; CDR3 DNA: TGTGCCAGCAGTTCACAGGGGGCGTATGGAAACACCATATATTTT
J gene: TRBJ2-1; clone size: .; V gene: TRBV6-1; D gene: .; CDR3 protein: CASSEAPGGHEQFF; CDR3 DNA: TGTGCCAGCAGTGAAGCGCCGGGGGGCCATGAGCAGTTCTTC
J gene: TRBJ2-7; clone size: .; V gene: TRBV5-1; D gene: .; CDR3 protein: CASSWGGPRGSYEQYF; CDR3 DNA: TGCGCCAGCAGCTGGGGGGGCCCTCGCGGGTCCTACGAGCAGTACTTC
J gene: TRBJ2-7; clone size: .; V gene: TRBV5-1; D gene: .; CDR3 protein: CASSRQTGAYEQYF; CDR3 DNA: TGCGCCAGCAGCAGGCAGACAGGTGCCTACGAGCAGTACTTC
J gene: TRBJ1-1; clone size: .; V gene: TRBV29-1; D gene: TRBD1; CDR3 protein: CSVVLWTGGTTEAFF; CDR3 DNA: TGCAGCGTTGTCCTGTGGACAGGGGGGACCACTGAAGCTTTCTTT
J gene: TRBJ1-2; clone size: .; V gene: TRBV5-4; D gene: .; CDR3 protein: CASSLPGSEGNYGYTF; CDR3 DNA: TGTGCCAGCAGCTTGCCAGGGTCGGAGGGTAACTATGGCTACACCTTC
J gene: TRBJ2-7; clone size: .; V gene: TRBV7-2; D gene: .; CDR3 protein: CASSLDWTAYEQYF; CDR3 DNA: TGTGCCAGCAGCTTAGACTGGACAGCCTACGAGCAGTACTTC
J gene: TRBJ2-7; clone size: .; V gene: TRBV2; D gene: TRBD1; CDR3 protein: CASSLRQGNTYEQYF; CDR3 DNA: TGTGCCAGCAGCCTCAGACAGGGAAATACCTACGAGCAGTACTTC
J gene: TRBJ1-4; clone size: few; V gene: TRBV30; D gene: TRBD1; CDR3 protein: CAWSSGGNEKLFF; CDR3 DNA: TGTGCCTGGAGTTCAGGGGGTAATGAAAAACTGTTTTTT
J gene: TRBJ2-7; clone size: once; V gene: TRBV6-1; D gene: .; CDR3 protein: CASNSRGSAYEQYF; CDR3 DNA: TGTGCCAGCAACTCACGGGGGTCCGCCTACGAGCAGTACTTC
J gene: TRBJ1-1; clone size: .; V gene: TRBV7-2; D gene: TRBD1; CDR3 protein: CASSLIGTGALGEAFF; CDR3 DNA: TGTGCCAGCAGCTTAATCGGGACAGGGGCCCTCGGTGAAGCTTTCTTT
J gene: TRBJ1-2; clone size: .; V gene: TRBV5-6; D gene: TRBD1; CDR3 protein: CASSSGGGTGLVGYTF; CDR3 DNA: TGTGCCAGCAGCTCAGGCGGTGGGACAGGCTTGGTTGGCTACACCTTC
J gene: TRBJ2-7; clone size: .; V gene: TRBV2; D gene: .; CDR3 protein: CASTDHIPGQVGGNEQYF; CDR3 DNA: TGTGCCAGCACCGACCATATCCCGGGACAGGTGGGGGGGAACGAGCAGTACTTC
J gene: TRBJ1-2; clone size: .; V gene: TRBV6-5; D gene: .; CDR3 protein: CASSPRPGANYGYTF; CDR3 DNA: TGTGCCAGCAGTCCCCGGCCAGGGGCTAACTATGGCTACACCTTC
J gene: TRBJ1-5; clone size: .; V gene: TRBV7-2; D gene: TRBD1; CDR3 protein: CASRGQGGQPQHF; CDR3 DNA: TGTGCCAGCAGGGGACAGGGAGGACAGCCCCAGCATTTT
J gene: TRBJ1-1; clone size: .; V gene: TRBV7-2; D gene: .; CDR3 protein: CASSLGGLLNTEAFF; CDR3 DNA: TGTGCCAGCAGCTTAGGAGGCCTGTTAAACACTGAAGCTTTCTTT
J gene: TRBJ2-1; clone size: .; V gene: TRBV18; D gene: TRBD2; CDR3 protein: CASSPPERGAVNEQFF; CDR3 DNA: TGTGCCAGCTCACCACCAGAGCGGGGGGCTGTCAATGAGCAGTTCTTC
J gene: TRBJ1-5; clone size: .; V gene: TRBV2; D gene: TRBD1; CDR3 protein: CASSESQQGDQPQHF; CDR3 DNA: TGTGCCAGCAGTGAAAGCCAACAGGGGGATCAGCCCCAGCATTTT
J gene: TRBJ1-4; clone size: .; V gene: TRBV5-1; D gene: .; CDR3 protein: CASSLDTPTNEKLFF; CDR3 DNA: TGCGCCAGCAGCTTGGACACCCCAACTAATGAAAAACTGTTTTTT
J gene: TRBJ2-1; clone size: .; V gene: TRBV7-9; D gene: .; CDR3 protein: CASSLAGGIDEQFF; CDR3 DNA: TGTGCCAGCAGCTTAGCGGGGGGAATCGATGAGCAGTTCTTC
J gene: TRBJ1-3; clone size: .; V gene: TRBV6-5; D gene: .; CDR3 protein: CASSYDHSSGNTIYF; CDR3 DNA: TGTGCCAGCAGTTATGATCACAGCTCTGGAAACACCATATATTTT
J gene: TRBJ2-5; clone size: .; V gene: TRBV5-6; D gene: TRBD1; CDR3 protein: CASSFNPGGLGETQYF; CDR3 DNA: TGTGCCAGCAGCTTTAACCCAGGGGGCCTTGGAGAGACCCAGTACTTC
J gene: TRBJ2-1; clone size: .; V gene: TRBV6-5; D gene: .; CDR3 protein: CASSYSKLSEQFF; CDR3 DNA: TGTGCCAGCAGTTACTCGAAACTAAGTGAGCAGTTCTTC
J gene: TRBJ2-7; clone size: .; V gene: TRBV10-3; D gene: TRBD1; CDR3 protein: CAISDQDRDKGDEQYF; CDR3 DNA: TGTGCCATCAGTGACCAAGACAGGGACAAGGGCGACGAGCAGTACTTC
J gene: TRBJ2-7; clone size: few; V gene: TRBV5-1; D gene: TRBD1; CDR3 protein: CASRQLGQGEQYF; CDR3 DNA: TGCGCCAGCAGACAACTCGGACAGGGCGAGCAGTACTTC
J gene: TRBJ2-7; clone size: .; V gene: TRBV5-8; D gene: TRBD1; CDR3 protein: CASSLGQGAREQYF; CDR3 DNA: TGTGCCAGCAGCTTGGGACAGGGGGCGCGTGAGCAGTACTTC
J gene: TRBJ2-7; clone size: .; V gene: TRBV7-9; D gene: TRBD2; CDR3 protein: CASSQALAGGYEQYF; CDR3 DNA: TGCGCCAGCAGCCAAGCGTTGGCGGGGGGCTACGAGCAGTACTTC